Following are 19 T cell receptor beta chains from one sample sequenced in a study of cytomegalovirus exposure and HLA in healthy donors. PCR was performed using 60 Vbeta and 13 Jbeta primers. TCRdb's copy holds only in-frame clones and misses some; the assay was immunoSEQ multiplex PCR. The listing records some 160,000 clones. Sequencing input: PBMCs. These receptors were taken from a man aged 30 to 45 in good health and CMV-seronegative.

This rearrangement joins TRBV6-5 to TRBJ2-3; 7 positions match TRBD1. CDR1 is MNHEY and CDR2 is SVGAGI in the germline V gene. This CDR3 is 14 amino acids long. V gave up 2 bases and J gave up 4 bases; unmatched junction bases: 3. This chain's CDR3 is CASSYRGPADTQYF. The CDR3 DNA is TGTGCCAGCAGTTACAGGGGGCCCGCAGATACGCAGTATTTT.

The chain couples TRBV5-4 to TRBJ2-7, with D maybe TRBD1 (6 bases). The CDR3 spans 15 residues. Germline CDR1 reads SGHNT; CDR2 reads YYREEE (reference sequence). Trimming removed 0 bases at V and 7 bases at J, with 17 bases between. This CDR3 reads CASSLAGTSFWEQYF. The DNA of the CDR3 is TGTGCCAGCAGCTTGGCCGGGACATCCTTCTGGGAGCAGTACTTC.

The chain has TRBV6-5 and TRBJ2-4, with a weak D call TRBD2 (6 bases). Germline lookup yields CDR1 MNHEY and CDR2 SVGAGI. This CDR3 has 15 amino acids. Trimming left V 4 bases short and J 6 bases short, with 16 bases between. Here the CDR3 DNA reads TGTGCCAGCAGTTCCCTCGGGAGTTTTGGAAACATTCAGTACTTC. Its translation is CASSSLGSFGNIQYF.

The gene calls are TRBV6-6 and TRBJ2-1; D remains ambiguous. Per the germline V gene, CDR1 is MNHNY and CDR2 is SVGAGI (reference sequence). V shed 6 bases and J shed 8 bases, with 8 bases lying between them. The CDR3 has 11 amino acids. The CDR3 nucleotides are TGTGCCAGCAGCAGACAATATGAGCAGTTCTTC. Residues: CASSRQYEQFF.

The chain links TRBV9 to TRBJ1-3; tentative D call: TRBD1 (6 bases). V was shortened by 3 bases and J by 0 bases, with 16 bases between the two germline ends. Germline-derived CDR1 and CDR2 are SGDLS and YYNGEE. The CDR3 consists of 17 residues. CDR3 region: CASSAGLQGSSGNTIYF. The DNA of the CDR3 is TGTGCCAGCAGCGCCGGTCTACAGGGAAGCTCTGGAAACACCATATATTTT.

The chain joins TRBV6-5 to TRBJ2-5, with D perhaps TRBD2 (5 bases). V was pared by 4 bases and J by 3 bases, with 9 bases between. The CDR3 has 13 amino acids. Looked up from germline, CDR1 is MNHEY and CDR2 is SVGAGI. The CDR3 coding sequence is TGTGCCAGCAGTTCTACTAGGAAAGAGACCCAGTACTTC. It is translated as CASSSTRKETQYF.

This chain connects TRBV4-1 to TRBJ2-1; the match to TRBD2 covers 9 bases. Germline trimming cut 5 bases from V and 0 bases from J; bases unmatched to any gene: 8. The CDR3 has 17 amino acids. Per the germline V gene, CDR1 is MGHRA and CDR2 is YSYEKL. The CDR3 DNA reads TGCGCCAGCAGCTTACACTTTAGCGGGAGCTCCTACAATGAGCAGTTCTTC. This translates into CASSLHFSGSSYNEQFF.

This chain connects TRBV19 to TRBJ1-4; 8 positions match TRBD1. Germline-derived CDR1 and CDR2 are LNHDA and SQIVND (reference sequence). The CDR3 contains 15 residues. J gave up 8 bases and V 5 bases, and 10 bases lay outside the gene matches. CDR3 bases: TGTGCCAGTAGTCGAAGGACAGGGCTGGAAGAAAAACTGTTTTTT. Its translation: CASSRRTGLEEKLFF.

The rearrangement uses TRBV5-4 and TRBJ2-5; D ambiguous. The V end lost 0 bases, the J end lost 7 bases, and 13 bases lay between the germline ends. The CDR3 covers 14 residues. From germline, CDR1 is SGHNT and CDR2 YYREEE (reference sequence). The CDR3: CASSLDPAVGTQYF. CDR3 bases: TGTGCCAGCAGCTTGGACCCGGCGGTGGGGACCCAGTACTTC.

The chain has TRBV7-7 and TRBJ2-7, with D possibly matching TRBD1 (6 bases). The germline V gene has CDR1 SSHAT and CDR2 FNYEAQ (reference sequence). Trimming took off 5 bases at V and 2 bases at J, with 16 bases between the two ends. The CDR3 is 15 residues long. CDR3 in DNA: TGTGCCAGCAGCCTCCGGGACACCGGGACCTACGAGCAGTACTTC. Translated, it gives CASSLRDTGTYEQYF.

This chain joins TRBV7-2 and TRBJ1-5; no clear D. CDR1 and CDR2 from the germline V gene are SGHTA and FQGNSA. Trimming left V 0 bases short and J 1 base short, with 13 bases between. CDR3 length: 17 amino acids. The CDR3 DNA reads as TGTGCCAGCAGCTTAGCCGGACTGAGAGGGAGCAATCAGCCCCAGCATTTT. Its translation is CASSLAGLRGSNQPQHF.

The gene calls are TRBV5-4 and TRBJ2-7; 14 bases fit TRBD2. From germline, CDR1 is SGHNT and CDR2 YYREEE (reference sequence). V dropped 3 bases and J dropped 12; count of bases not matched to a gene: 5. The CDR3 is 13 residues long. CDR3 sequence: CASSSGTSGSRYF. The CDR3, as DNA: TGTGCCAGCAGCTCCGGGACTAGCGGGAGTCGGTACTTC.

The chain uses TRBV7-6 and TRBJ2-7; D unclear. Germline V gene sequence: CDR1 SGHVS, CDR2 FNYEAQ. V lost 5 bases to trimming and J lost 3 bases, with 14 bases between them. The CDR3 totals 14 residues. DNA for the CDR3: TGTGCCAGCAGCCCCCGAGGTAGCAGCTACGAGCAGTACTTC. Residues: CASSPRGSSYEQYF.

This chain links TRBV29-1 with TRBJ2-1; TRBD1 is a possible D gene (6 bases). CDR1 is SQVTM and CDR2 is ANQGSEA in the germline V gene. The V end was cut by 5 bases, the J end by 5 bases, with 13 bases between. This CDR3 region has 13 residues. CDR3 sequence: CSVRRQVHNEQFF. CDR3 nucleotides: TGCAGCGTTCGGCGACAGGTCCACAATGAGCAGTTCTTC.

The chain recombines TRBV11-2 with TRBJ2-7; 10 positions match TRBD1. The CDR3 sequence is 17 residues long. Trimming took 3 bases from V and 3 from J; bases not matched to a gene: 11. Germline CDR1 and CDR2: SGHAT and FQNNGV. The CDR3 is CASSFTYLRTGGYEQYF. The CDR3 coding sequence is TGTGCCAGCAGCTTTACCTATCTTCGGACAGGGGGCTACGAGCAGTACTTC.

The chain is built from TRBV5-4 and TRBJ2-7, with 7 bases that match TRBD1. Germline CDR1 reads SGHNT; CDR2 reads YYREEE (reference sequence). The trim removed 4 bases at V and 1 base at J, leaving 2 bases unmatched. This CDR3 contains 13 residues. The CDR3 spells CASSTGQSYEQYF. CDR3 in DNA: TGTGCCAGCAGCACGGGACAGTCCTACGAGCAGTACTTC.

The gene calls are TRBV5-1 and TRBJ1-1; no firm D call. CDR1 SGHRS and CDR2 YFSETQ come from the germline V gene. There are 12 residues in the CDR3. Between the trimmed V and J ends, which lost 5 bases and 7 bases, there was a span of 12 bases. CDR3 in DNA: TGCGCCAGCAGGGAGTCGGGGATTGAAGCTTTCTTT. This translates into CASRESGIEAFF.

The chain couples TRBV6-1 to TRBJ1-5; D perhaps matches TRBD1 (5 bases). Germline lookup yields CDR1 MNHNS and CDR2 SASEGT. This CDR3 is 14 amino acids long. The V and J ends lost 3 bases and 3 bases respectively, with 9 bases between them. CDR3 loop: CASSEGGYNQPQHF. In DNA, the CDR3 is TGTGCCAGCAGTGAGGGGGGATACAATCAGCCCCAGCATTTT.

V and J are TRBV5-4 and TRBJ1-1; maybe TRBD1 (5 bases). Germline V lookup: CDR1 SGHNT, CDR2 YYREEE (reference sequence). Trimming left V 0 bases short and J 1 base short, with 10 bases between. This CDR3 is built from 15 residues. The CDR3 region is CASSLGQTQNTEAFF. For the CDR3, the DNA is TGTGCCAGCAGCTTGGGACAGACACAGAACACTGAAGCTTTCTTT.